Here is one T cell receptor beta chain with its context. Its cognate antigen is unknown. The V segment lost 4 bases and the J segment 0 bases; nucleotides outside the gene matches: 8. This CDR3 contains 17 residues. CDR1 and CDR2 from the germline V gene are SGHRS and YFSETQ. Unique molecular identifiers were attached to individual cDNA molecules. One entry per CDR3 protein, called by TCRdb with MiXCR from the 5' RACE reads. The data hold about 64,000 distinct CDR3 sequences, with 11% observed a single time. This specimen comes from a study of early T cells in non-severe SARS-CoV-2 infection. Study background: Alpha and beta chains were unpaired, from unsorted whole-blood bulk RNA.

The study, taken as a whole, reports: Anti-spike CD8 responses were favored by VDJdb matching, which missed private and CD4 specificities.

This material consisted of whole blood, taken at baseline. This sequence joins TRBV5-1 and TRBJ2-2; TRBD2 matches at 8 bases. The clonotype was recovered from an adult who was a healthcare worker with PCR-confirmed SARS-CoV-2 infection or an uninfected control (not recorded which). CDR3 residues: CASSTGGSGTNTGELFF. The CDR3 DNA is TGCGCCAGCAGCACAGGTGGTAGCGGGACGAACACCGGGGAGCTGTTTTTT.